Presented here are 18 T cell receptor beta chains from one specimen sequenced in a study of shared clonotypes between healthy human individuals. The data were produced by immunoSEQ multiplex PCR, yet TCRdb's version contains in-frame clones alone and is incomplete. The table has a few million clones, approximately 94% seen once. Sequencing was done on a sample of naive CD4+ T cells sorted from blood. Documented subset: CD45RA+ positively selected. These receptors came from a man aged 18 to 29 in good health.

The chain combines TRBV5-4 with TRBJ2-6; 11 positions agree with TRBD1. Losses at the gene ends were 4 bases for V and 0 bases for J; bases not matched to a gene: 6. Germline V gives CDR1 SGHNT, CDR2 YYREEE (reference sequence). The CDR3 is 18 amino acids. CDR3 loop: CASSGRDRGFSGANVLTF. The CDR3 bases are TGTGCCAGCAGCGGCCGGGACAGGGGGTTCTCTGGGGCCAACGTCCTGACTTTC. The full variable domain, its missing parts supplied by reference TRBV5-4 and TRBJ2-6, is ETGVTQSPTHLIKTRGQQVTLRCSSQSGHNTVSWYQQALGQGPQFIFQYYREEENGRGNFPPRFSGLQFPNYSSELNVNALELDDSALYLCASSGRDRGFSGANVLTFGAGSRLTVL.

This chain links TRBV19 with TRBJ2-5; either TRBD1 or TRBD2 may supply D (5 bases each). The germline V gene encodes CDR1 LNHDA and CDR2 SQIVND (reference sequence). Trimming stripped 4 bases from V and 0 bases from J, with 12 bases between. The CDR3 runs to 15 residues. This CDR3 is CASSTGPGYQETQYF. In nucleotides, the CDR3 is TGTGCCAGTAGTACGGGACCTGGGTACCAAGAGACCCAGTACTTC.

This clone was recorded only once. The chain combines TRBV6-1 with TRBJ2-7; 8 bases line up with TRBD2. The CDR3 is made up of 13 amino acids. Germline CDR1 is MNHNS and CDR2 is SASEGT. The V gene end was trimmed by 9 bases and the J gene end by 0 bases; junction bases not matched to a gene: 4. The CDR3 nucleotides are TGTGCCAGTCCGGGAGGGGACTCCTACGAGCAGTACTTC. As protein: CASPGGDSYEQYF.

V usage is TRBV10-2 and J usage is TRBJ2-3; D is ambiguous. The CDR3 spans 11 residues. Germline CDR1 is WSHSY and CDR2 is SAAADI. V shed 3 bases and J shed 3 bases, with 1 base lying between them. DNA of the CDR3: TGCGCCAGCAGTGATACAGATACGCAGTATTTT. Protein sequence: CASSDTDTQYF.

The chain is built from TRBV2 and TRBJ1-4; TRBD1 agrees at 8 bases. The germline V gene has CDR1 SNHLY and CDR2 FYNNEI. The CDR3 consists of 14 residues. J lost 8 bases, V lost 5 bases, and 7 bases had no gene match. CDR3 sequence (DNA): TGTGCCAGCAGTAAGGACAGGGTGGGGGAAAAACTGTTTTTT. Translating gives CASSKDRVGEKLFF.

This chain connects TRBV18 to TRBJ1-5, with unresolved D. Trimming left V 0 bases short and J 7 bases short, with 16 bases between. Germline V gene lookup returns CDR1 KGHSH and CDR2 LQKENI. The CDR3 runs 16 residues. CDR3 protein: CASSPPPTGGVQPQHF. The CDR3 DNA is TGTGCCAGCTCACCACCACCCACCGGTGGGGTCCAGCCCCAGCATTTT.

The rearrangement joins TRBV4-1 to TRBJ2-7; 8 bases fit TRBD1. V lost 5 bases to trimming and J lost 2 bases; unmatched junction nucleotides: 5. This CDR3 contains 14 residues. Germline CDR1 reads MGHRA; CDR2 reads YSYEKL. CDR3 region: CASSKQGETYEQYF. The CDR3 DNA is TGCGCCAGCAGCAAACAGGGGGAAACCTACGAGCAGTACTTC.

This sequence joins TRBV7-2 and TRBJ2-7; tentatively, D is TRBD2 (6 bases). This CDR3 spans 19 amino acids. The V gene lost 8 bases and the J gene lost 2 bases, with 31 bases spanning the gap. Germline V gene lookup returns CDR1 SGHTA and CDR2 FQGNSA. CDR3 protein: CASAEEGGTLFSVTYEQYF. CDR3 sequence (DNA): TGTGCCAGCGCCGAGGAAGGCGGGACGCTTTTTTCGGTAACCTACGAGCAGTACTTC.

CDR3 bases: TGTGCCAGTAGTATAGACTCGGTCCCCCTGACCCAGCATTTT. Protein product: CASSIDSVPLTQHF. The chain recombines TRBV19 with TRBJ1-5, with unresolved D. Trimming stripped 0 bases from V and 11 bases from J, with 14 bases between. Germline CDR1 and CDR2: LNHDA and SQIVND (reference sequence). The CDR3 covers 14 residues. Full variable domain (remainder filled in from reference TRBV19 and TRBJ1-5): DGGITQSPKYLFRKEGQNVTLSCEQNLNHDAMYWYRQDPGQGLRLIYYSQIVNDFQKGDIAEGYSVSREKKESFPLTVTSAQKNPTAFYLCASSIDSVPLTQHFGDGTRLSIL.

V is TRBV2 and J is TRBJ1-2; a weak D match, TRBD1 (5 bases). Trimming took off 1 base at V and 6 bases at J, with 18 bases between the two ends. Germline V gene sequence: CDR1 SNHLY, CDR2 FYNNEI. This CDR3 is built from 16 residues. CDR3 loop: CASSEEPGREPNGYTF. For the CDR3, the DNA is TGTGCCAGCAGTGAAGAGCCAGGGCGCGAACCTAATGGCTACACCTTC.

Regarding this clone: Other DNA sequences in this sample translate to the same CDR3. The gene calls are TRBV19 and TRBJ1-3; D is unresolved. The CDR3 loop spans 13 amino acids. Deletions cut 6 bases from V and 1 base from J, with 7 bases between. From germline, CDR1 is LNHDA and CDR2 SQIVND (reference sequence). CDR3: CASRLGSGNTIYF. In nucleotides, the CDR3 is TGTGCCAGTAGGCTCGGATCTGGAAACACCATATATTTT.

The CDR3, as DNA: TGTGCCAGCAGCTTTCAAACCAATGAGCAGTTCTTC. Protein: CASSFQTNEQFF. This chain joins TRBV5-4 and TRBJ2-1; D is ambiguous. Germline-derived CDR1 and CDR2 are SGHNT and YYREEE (reference sequence). The CDR3 is 12 residues long. V lost 2 bases and J lost 6, with 6 bases in between.

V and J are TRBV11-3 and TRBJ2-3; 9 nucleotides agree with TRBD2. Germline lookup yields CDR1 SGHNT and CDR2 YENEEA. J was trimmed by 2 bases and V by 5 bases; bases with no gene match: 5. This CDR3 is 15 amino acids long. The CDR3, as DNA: TGTGCCAGCAGCCAGGGACTAGCTCTCACAGATACGCAGTATTTT. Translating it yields CASSQGLALTDTQYF.

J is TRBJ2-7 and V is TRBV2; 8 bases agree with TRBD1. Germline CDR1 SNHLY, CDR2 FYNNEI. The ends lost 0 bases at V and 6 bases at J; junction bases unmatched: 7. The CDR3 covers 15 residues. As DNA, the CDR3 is TGTGCCAGCAGTGAAGCCGGACAGGGTTCAGGCGAGCAGTACTTC. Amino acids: CASSEAGQGSGEQYF.

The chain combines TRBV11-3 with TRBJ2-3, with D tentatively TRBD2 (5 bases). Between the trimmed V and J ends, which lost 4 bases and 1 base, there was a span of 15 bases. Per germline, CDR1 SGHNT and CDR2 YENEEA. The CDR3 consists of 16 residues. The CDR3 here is CASSSRRAGGTDTQYF. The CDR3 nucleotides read TGTGCCAGCAGCTCCCGACGGGCCGGGGGCACAGATACGCAGTATTTT.

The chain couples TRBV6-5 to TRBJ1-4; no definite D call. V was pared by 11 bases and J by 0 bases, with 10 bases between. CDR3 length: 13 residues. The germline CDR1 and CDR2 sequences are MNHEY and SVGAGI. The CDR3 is CAGRTATNEKLFF. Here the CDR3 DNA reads TGTGCCGGACGGACGGCAACTAATGAAAAACTGTTTTTT.

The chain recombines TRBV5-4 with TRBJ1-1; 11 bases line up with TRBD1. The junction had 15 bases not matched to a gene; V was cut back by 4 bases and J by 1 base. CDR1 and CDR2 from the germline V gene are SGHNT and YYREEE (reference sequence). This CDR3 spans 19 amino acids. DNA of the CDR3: TGTGCCAGCAGCGTTGGAGGTTTTTTAGGACAGGGGGCGAACACTGAAGCTTTCTTT. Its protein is CASSVGGFLGQGANTEAFF.

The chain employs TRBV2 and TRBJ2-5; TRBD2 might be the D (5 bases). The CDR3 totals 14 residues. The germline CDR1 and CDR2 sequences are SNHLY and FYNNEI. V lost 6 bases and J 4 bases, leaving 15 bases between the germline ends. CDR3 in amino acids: CASSTGLWRETQYF. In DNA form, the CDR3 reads TGTGCCAGCAGCACGGGGTTATGGAGAGAGACCCAGTACTTC.